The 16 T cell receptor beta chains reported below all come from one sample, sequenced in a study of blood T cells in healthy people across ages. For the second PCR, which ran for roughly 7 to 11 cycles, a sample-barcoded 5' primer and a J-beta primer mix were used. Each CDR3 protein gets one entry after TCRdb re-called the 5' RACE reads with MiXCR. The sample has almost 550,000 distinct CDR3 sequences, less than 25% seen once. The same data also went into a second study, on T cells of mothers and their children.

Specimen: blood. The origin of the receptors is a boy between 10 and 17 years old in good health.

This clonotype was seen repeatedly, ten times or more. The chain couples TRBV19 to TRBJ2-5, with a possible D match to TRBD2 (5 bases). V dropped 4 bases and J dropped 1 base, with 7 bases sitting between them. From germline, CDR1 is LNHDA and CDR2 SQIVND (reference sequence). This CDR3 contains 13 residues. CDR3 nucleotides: TGTGCCAGTAGTAGCGGGCGCCAAGAGACCCAGTACTTC. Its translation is CASSSGRQETQYF.

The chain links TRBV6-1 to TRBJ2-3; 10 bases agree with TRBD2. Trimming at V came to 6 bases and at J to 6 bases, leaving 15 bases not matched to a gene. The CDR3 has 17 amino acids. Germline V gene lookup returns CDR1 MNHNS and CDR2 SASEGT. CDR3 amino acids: CASSAKLAGHRGDTQYF. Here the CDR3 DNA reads TGTGCCAGCAGCGCCAAACTAGCGGGGCATCGCGGGGATACGCAGTATTTT.

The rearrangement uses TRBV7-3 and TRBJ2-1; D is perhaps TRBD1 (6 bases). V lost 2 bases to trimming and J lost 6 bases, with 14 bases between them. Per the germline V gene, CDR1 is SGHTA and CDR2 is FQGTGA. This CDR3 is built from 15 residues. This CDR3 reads CASSLYSGEINEQFF. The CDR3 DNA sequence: TGTGCCAGCAGCTTATATTCAGGGGAGATCAATGAGCAGTTCTTC.

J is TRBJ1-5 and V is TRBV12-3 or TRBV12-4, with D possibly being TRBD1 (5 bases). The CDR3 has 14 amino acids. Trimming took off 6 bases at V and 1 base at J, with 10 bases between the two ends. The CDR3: CASSSDRSNQPQHF. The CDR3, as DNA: TGTGCCAGCAGCTCTGACAGAAGCAATCAGCCCCAGCATTTT.

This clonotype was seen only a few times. The CDR3 DNA reads as TGTGCCAGCAGCACTAGCGGGGGGCTTTACAATGAGCAGTTCTTC. Translating it yields CASSTSGGLYNEQFF. The chain couples TRBV7-9 to TRBJ2-1, with 12 positions matching TRBD2. The CDR3 spans 15 residues. The V and J ends lost 5 bases and 4 bases, in that order; junction bases with no gene match: 3. In germline, CDR1 is SEHNR, CDR2 FQNEAQ (reference sequence).

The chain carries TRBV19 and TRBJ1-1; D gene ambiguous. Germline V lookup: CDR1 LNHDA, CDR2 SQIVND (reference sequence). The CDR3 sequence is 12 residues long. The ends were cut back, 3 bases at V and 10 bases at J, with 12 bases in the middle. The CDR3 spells CASSIGYSSAFF. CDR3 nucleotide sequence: TGTGCCAGTAGTATCGGGTATAGTTCAGCTTTCTTT.

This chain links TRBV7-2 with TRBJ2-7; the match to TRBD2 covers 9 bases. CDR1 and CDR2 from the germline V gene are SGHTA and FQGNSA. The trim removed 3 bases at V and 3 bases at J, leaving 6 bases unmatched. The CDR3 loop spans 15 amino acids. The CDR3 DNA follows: TGTGCCAGCAGCTTTTCTAGCGGGGCTAGCTACGAGCAGTACTTC. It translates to CASSFSSGASYEQYF.

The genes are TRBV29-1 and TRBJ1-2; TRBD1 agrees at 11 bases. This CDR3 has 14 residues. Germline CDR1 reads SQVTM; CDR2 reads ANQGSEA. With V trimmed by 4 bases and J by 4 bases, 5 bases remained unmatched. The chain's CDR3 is CSVVGTGGGYGYTF. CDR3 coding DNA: TGCAGCGTTGTGGGGACAGGGGGAGGCTATGGCTACACCTTC.

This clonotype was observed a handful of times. The CDR3 loop is CASSLAVAGLGETQYF. CDR3 nucleotide sequence: TGTGCCAGCAGCTTAGCCGTAGCGGGATTGGGAGAGACCCAGTACTTC. V usage is TRBV7-2 and J usage is TRBJ2-1; 8 bases align to TRBD2. The end of the DNA aligns better with TRBJ2-5, so the J call may be wrong. The germline V gene has CDR1 SGHTA and CDR2 FQGNSA. CDR3 length equals 16 residues.

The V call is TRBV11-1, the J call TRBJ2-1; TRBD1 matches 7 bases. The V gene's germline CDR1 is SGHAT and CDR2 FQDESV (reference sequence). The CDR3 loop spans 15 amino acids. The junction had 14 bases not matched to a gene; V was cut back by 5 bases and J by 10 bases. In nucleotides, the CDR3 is TGTGCCAGCAGCCCGCGCCTCCGACAGGGACAAGAGCAGTTCTTC. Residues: CASSPRLRQGQEQFF. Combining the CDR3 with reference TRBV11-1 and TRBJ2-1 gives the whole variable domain EAEVAQSPRYKITEKSQAVAFWCDPISGHATLYWYRQILGQGPELLVQFQDESVVDDSQLPKDRFSAERLKGVDSTLKIQPAELGDSAMYLCASSPRLRQGQEQFFGPGTRLTVL.

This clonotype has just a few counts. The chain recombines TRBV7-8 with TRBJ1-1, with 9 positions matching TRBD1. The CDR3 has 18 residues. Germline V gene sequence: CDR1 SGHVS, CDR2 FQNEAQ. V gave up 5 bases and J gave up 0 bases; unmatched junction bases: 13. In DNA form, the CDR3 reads TGTGCCAGCAGCCTACCGGGACAGGGAGTATTCATGAACACTGAAGCTTTCTTT. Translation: CASSLPGQGVFMNTEAFF.

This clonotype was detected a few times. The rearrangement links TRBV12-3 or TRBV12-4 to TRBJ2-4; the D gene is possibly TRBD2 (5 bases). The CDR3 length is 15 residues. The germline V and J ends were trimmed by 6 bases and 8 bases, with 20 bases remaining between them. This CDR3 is CASRPRRSSWDIQYF. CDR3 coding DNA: TGTGCCAGCAGACCCCGGAGGTCGTCATGGGACATTCAGTACTTC.

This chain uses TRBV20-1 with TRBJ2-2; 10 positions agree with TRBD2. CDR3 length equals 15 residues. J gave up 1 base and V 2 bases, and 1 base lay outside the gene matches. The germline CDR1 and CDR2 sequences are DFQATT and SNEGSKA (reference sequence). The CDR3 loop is CSARTSGMNTGELFF. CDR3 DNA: TGCAGTGCTAGAACTAGCGGGATGAACACCGGGGAGCTGTTTTTT.

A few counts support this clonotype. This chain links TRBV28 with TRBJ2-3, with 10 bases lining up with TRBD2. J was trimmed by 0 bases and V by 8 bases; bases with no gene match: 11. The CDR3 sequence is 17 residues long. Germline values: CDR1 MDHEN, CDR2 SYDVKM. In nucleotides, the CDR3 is TGTGCCAGCCAACTAGCGGGGAGCCTCCCTAGCACAGATACGCAGTATTTT. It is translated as CASQLAGSLPSTDTQYF.

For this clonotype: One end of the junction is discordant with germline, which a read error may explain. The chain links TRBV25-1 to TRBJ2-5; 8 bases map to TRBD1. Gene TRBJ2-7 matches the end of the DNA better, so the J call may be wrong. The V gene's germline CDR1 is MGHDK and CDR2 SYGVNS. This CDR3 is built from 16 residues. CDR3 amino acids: CANSDHAGGSSYEQYF. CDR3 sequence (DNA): TGTGCCAACAGTGATCATGCAGGGGGCTCGTCCTACGAGCAGTACTTC.

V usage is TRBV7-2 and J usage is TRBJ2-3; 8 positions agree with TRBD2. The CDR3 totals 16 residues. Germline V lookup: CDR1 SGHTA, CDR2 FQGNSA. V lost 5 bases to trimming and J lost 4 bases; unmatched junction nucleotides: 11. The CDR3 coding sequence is TGTGCCAGCAGCCTAAAACTGGTAGCGGGGCCAGATACGCAGTATTTT. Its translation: CASSLKLVAGPDTQYF. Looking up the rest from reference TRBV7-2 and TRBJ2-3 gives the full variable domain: GAGVSQSPSNKVTEKGKDVELRCDPISGHTALYWYRQSLGQGLEFLIYFQGNSAPDKSGLPSDRFSAERTGGSVSTLTIQRTQQEDSAVYLCASSLKLVAGPDTQYFGPGTRLTVL.